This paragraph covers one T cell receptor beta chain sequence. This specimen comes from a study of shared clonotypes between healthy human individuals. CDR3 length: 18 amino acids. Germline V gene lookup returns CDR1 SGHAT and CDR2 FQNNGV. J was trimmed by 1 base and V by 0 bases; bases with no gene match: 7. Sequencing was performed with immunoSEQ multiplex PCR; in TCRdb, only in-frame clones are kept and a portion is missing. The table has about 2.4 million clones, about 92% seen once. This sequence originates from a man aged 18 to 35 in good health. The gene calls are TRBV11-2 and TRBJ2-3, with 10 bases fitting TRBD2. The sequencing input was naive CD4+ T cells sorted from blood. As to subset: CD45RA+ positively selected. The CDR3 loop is CASSLDGLAAPRTDTQYF. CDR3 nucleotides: TGTGCCAGCAGCTTAGACGGACTAGCGGCGCCCCGCACAGATACGCAGTATTTT. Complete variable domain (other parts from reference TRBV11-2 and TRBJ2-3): EAGVAQSPRYKIIEKRQSVAFWCNPISGHATLYWYQQILGQGPKLLIQFQNNGVVDDSQLPKDRFSAERLKGVDSTLKIQPAKLEDSAVYLCASSLDGLAAPRTDTQYFGPGTRLTVL.